This T cell receptor beta chain appears in the sequencing data of a study of blood T cell repertoires in COVID-19. Study background: Acute and convalescent COVID-19 specimens originated in the United States, Italy and Spain. T cells, B-cell-depleted T cells, or PBMCs supplied cDNA or gDNA.

TCRdb's copy holds only in-frame clones and misses some; the assay was immunoSEQ multiplex PCR. This table has roughly 200,000 clones, 65% to 90% appearing once. CDR3 length: 15 amino acids. The germline gives CDR1 SEHNR, CDR2 FQNEAQ (reference sequence). V gave up 5 bases and J gave up 10 bases; unmatched junction bases: 11. Sequencing was performed on peripheral blood. V and J are TRBV7-9 and TRBJ1-6; 7 bases fit TRBD1. This receptor was obtained from an elderly man with acute or convalescent COVID-19. CDR3 residues: CASSLRQGGESPLHF. DNA for the CDR3: TGTGCCAGCAGCCTACGACAGGGCGGGGAGTCACCCCTCCACTTT.